The next 17 T cell receptor beta chains were all read from a single sample in a study of blood T cell repertoires in COVID-19. Clones were read by immunoSEQ multiplex PCR, and TCRdb kept only the in-frame ones, dropping some. Counted here are almost 250,000 clones, 85% occurring once; the ten biggest clones make up approximately 9.1%. The sample was PBMCs or T cells enriched from blood (not recorded which). The source is a woman in her fifties or sixties with acute COVID-19.

The chain carries TRBV5-1 and TRBJ1-3, with D unresolved. Germline V gene sequence: CDR1 SGHRS, CDR2 YFSETQ. V lost 3 bases and J 2 bases, leaving 12 bases between the germline ends. The CDR3 runs to 15 residues. The CDR3 here is CASSSGVAAGNTIYF. The CDR3 DNA follows: TGCGCCAGCAGCTCCGGTGTTGCGGCTGGAAACACCATATATTTT. The variable domain in full, completed from reference TRBV5-1 and TRBJ1-3, reads KAGVTQTPRYLIKTRGQQVTLSCSPISGHRSVSWYQQTPGQGLQFLFEYFSETQRNKGNFPGRFSGRQFSNSRSEMNVSTLELGDSALYLCASSSGVAAGNTIYFGEGSWLTVV.

In its sample, this clone was seen many times. The V call is TRBV2, the J call TRBJ2-7, with D possibly matching TRBD1 (6 bases). V was trimmed by 7 bases and J by 6 bases, leaving 16 bases between them. CDR3 length: 13 residues. The germline V gene encodes CDR1 SNHLY and CDR2 FYNNEI. The CDR3 bases are TGTGCCAGCAAAGGGGGTGTGGCAGGCGAGCAGTACTTC. Residues: CASKGGVAGEQYF.

V and J are TRBV10-3 and TRBJ1-2; 7 nucleotides align to TRBD1. Germline CDR1 is ENHRY and CDR2 is SYGVKD. The CDR3 length is 14 residues. Trimming at V came to 3 bases and at J to 4 bases, leaving 5 bases not matched to a gene. Written as DNA, the CDR3 is TGTGCCATCAGTGATTTGACAGGGTTCTATGGCTACACCTTC. Translated: CAISDLTGFYGYTF.

The chain recombines TRBV2 with TRBJ2-3; 8 nucleotides match TRBD2. Losses at the gene ends were 8 bases for V and 6 bases for J; bases not matched to a gene: 10. The CDR3 runs to 14 residues. Germline V gives CDR1 SNHLY, CDR2 FYNNEI. Written as DNA, the CDR3 is TGTGCCAGCGGACGGGGGGGCCTCCTTGATACGCAGTATTTT. Amino acid sequence: CASGRGGLLDTQYF. Full variable domain (rest looked up from reference TRBV2 and TRBJ2-3): EPEVTQTPSHQVTQMGQEVILRCVPISNHLYFYWYRQILGQKVEFLVSFYNNEISEKSEIFDDQFSVERPDGSNFTLKIRSTKLEDSAMYFCASGRGGLLDTQYFGPGTRLTVL.

The V and J genes are TRBV19 and TRBJ1-2; D call uncertain. V was shortened by 7 bases and J by 0 bases, with 6 bases between the two germline ends. The CDR3 runs to 12 residues. The germline V gene encodes CDR1 LNHDA and CDR2 SQIVND (reference sequence). CDR3 sequence reads: CASTPSNYGYTF. CDR3 bases: TGTGCCAGTACCCCGTCTAACTATGGCTACACCTTC.

The chain carries TRBV4-1 and TRBJ1-2; no clear D. From germline, CDR1 is MGHRA and CDR2 YSYEKL. This CDR3 contains 16 residues. V was shortened by 0 bases and J by 8 bases, with 19 bases between the two germline ends. This CDR3 reads CASSQEVGWIARGYTF. Written as DNA, the CDR3 is TGCGCCAGCAGCCAAGAGGTCGGGTGGATTGCAAGAGGCTACACCTTC.

CDR3 residues: CASSFVASSANTGELFF. The DNA for the CDR3 is TGTGCCAGCAGCTTTGTCGCATCTAGCGCGAACACCGGGGAGCTGTTTTTT. V is TRBV11-2 and J is TRBJ2-2; TRBD2 is a possible D gene (6 bases). The CDR3 sequence is 17 residues long. Germline V lookup: CDR1 SGHAT, CDR2 FQNNGV. V was shortened by 3 bases and J by 0 bases, with 14 bases between the two germline ends.

Written as DNA, the CDR3 is TGCAGTGCTAGTGATAGCGGGGGATTCCAAGAGACCCAGTACTTC. This sequence encodes CSASDSGGFQETQYF. The genes are TRBV20-1 and TRBJ2-5, with 9 bases matching TRBD2. The germline CDR1 and CDR2 sequences are DFQATT and SNEGSKA (reference sequence). The junction had 6 bases not matched to a gene; V was cut back by 3 bases and J by 1 base. This CDR3 is built from 15 residues.

This chain uses TRBV6-5 with TRBJ1-6; tentatively, D is TRBD1 (5 bases). V gave up 6 bases and J gave up 9 bases, with 9 bases separating them. This CDR3 has 12 residues. Germline V gene lookup returns CDR1 MNHEY and CDR2 SVGAGI. The CDR3 DNA follows: TGTGCCAGCAGACTTCAGGGTTCACCCCTCCACTTT. As protein: CASRLQGSPLHF.

As DNA, the CDR3 is TGTGCCACCAGACCGTTTAGGGGGCAATCCTACGAGCAGTACTTC. Its protein product is CATRPFRGQSYEQYF. V gene TRBV15 combines with J gene TRBJ2-7; 7 nucleotides align to TRBD1. The trim removed 6 bases at V and 1 base at J, leaving 9 bases unmatched. Germline values: CDR1 LNHNV, CDR2 YYDKDF (reference sequence). The CDR3 length is 15 residues.

In its sample, this clone was seen once. Different DNA sequences within this sample yield the same CDR3. This chain uses TRBV7-2 with TRBJ2-1; 12 bases are a match to TRBD2. The CDR3 length is 14 residues. CDR1 is SGHTA and CDR2 is FQGNSA in the germline V gene. After removal of 5 bases from V and 9 bases from J, the junction contained 5 bases not matched to a gene. The CDR3 bases are TGTGCCAGCAGCCTCGGACTAGCGGGGAGTGAGCAGTTCTTC. Translation: CASSLGLAGSEQFF.

The rearrangement uses TRBV7-9 and TRBJ1-4; D is unclear. V was shortened by 5 bases and J by 3 bases, with 19 bases between the two germline ends. CDR3 length: 17 amino acids. In germline, CDR1 is SEHNR, CDR2 FQNEAQ (reference sequence). This CDR3 reads CASSVPGLVVANEKLFF. CDR3 bases: TGTGCCAGCAGCGTACCGGGTTTAGTAGTAGCTAATGAAAAACTGTTTTTT.

This chain links TRBV6-5 with TRBJ1-2, with 8 bases matching TRBD1. Unmatched junction bases numbered 6, after V lost 5 bases and J lost 4 bases. Germline CDR1 reads MNHEY; CDR2 reads SVGAGI. This CDR3 region has 14 residues. The CDR3 coding sequence is TGTGCCAGCAGTACTGCAGGGGGCCCCTATGGCTACACCTTC. Protein product: CASSTAGGPYGYTF.

This rearrangement joins TRBV18 to TRBJ1-4, with TRBD1 identical over 10 bases. The CDR3 sequence is 15 residues long. V lost 6 bases and J lost 5; bases outside the gene matches: 6. Germline V gives CDR1 KGHSH, CDR2 LQKENI. The CDR3 reads CASSKSGQGNEKLFF. As DNA, the CDR3 is TGTGCCAGCTCGAAGTCGGGACAGGGGAATGAAAAACTGTTTTTT. Full variable domain (outside the CDR3, taken from reference TRBV18 and TRBJ1-4): NAGVMQNPRHLVRRRGQEARLRCSPMKGHSHVYWYRQLPEEGLKFMVYLQKENIIDESGMPKERFSAEFPKEGPSILRIQQVVRGDSAAYFCASSKSGQGNEKLFFGSGTQLSVL.

The chain recombines TRBV15 with TRBJ1-5; D gene uncertain. Deletions cut 5 bases from V and 4 bases from J, with 9 bases between. The length of the CDR3 is 13 residues. CDR1 is LNHNV and CDR2 is YYDKDF in the germline V gene (reference sequence). CDR3 sequence (DNA): TGTGCCACCAGCTTGAGGCGGAATCAGCCCCAGCATTTT. Its translation is CATSLRRNQPQHF.

The rearrangement uses TRBV6-2 or TRBV6-3 and TRBJ1-2; TRBD1 matches 8 bases. The CDR3 contains 14 residues. CDR1 MNHEY and CDR2 SVGEGT come from the germline V gene. V dropped 6 bases and J dropped 7; count of bases not matched to a gene: 10. The chain's CDR3 is CASSHGQGSGGYTF. DNA for the CDR3: TGTGCCAGCAGCCATGGACAGGGATCCGGTGGCTACACCTTC.

The CDR3 loop reads CASSWTSTNEKLFF. The DNA for the CDR3 is TGTGCCAGCTCGTGGACAAGCACTAATGAAAAACTGTTTTTT. This chain connects TRBV18 to TRBJ1-4; maybe TRBD1 (5 bases). There are 14 residues in the CDR3. V lost 6 bases and J 2 bases, leaving 10 bases between the germline ends. The germline V gene has CDR1 KGHSH and CDR2 LQKENI.